This T cell receptor beta chain was recovered during a study of OX40 agonist ivuxolimab in advanced cancers. For context, the study as a whole: The costimulatory receptor OX40 (CD134) was targeted by ivuxolimab, a fully human IgG2 agonistic monoclonal antibody. Partial responses occurred in three dose-escalation patients, of whom one had hepatocellular carcinoma and two had cutaneous melanoma. The dose-escalation cohort was 80% to 90% male with a mean age of about 60 years, ranging from roughly 20 to 80. Peripheral TCRbeta sequencing was intended to test whether TCR sequence diversity was altered and clonal T-cell expansion was caused by ivuxolimab. The paper reports the monotherapy dose-escalation portion (N of about 52 patients) of the phase I ivuxolimab trial. Prior anti-PD-1, anti-PD-L1 or anti-CTLA-4 therapy was permitted, and approximately 39% of dose-escalation patients had received checkpoint inhibitors. Of the roughly 52 dose-escalation patients, hepatocellular carcinoma was present in around 19, melanoma in some 15, renal cell carcinoma in 9 and head and neck cancer in 9. Intravenous ivuxolimab was administered to patients every 2 weeks at six dose levels: 0.01, 0.1, 0.3, 1.5, 3 and 10 mg/kg.

For this clone: Its antigen is unknown. It has no much larger one-base neighbor in the sample; base qualities were not kept.

Patients with a history of autoimmune disease or receiving systemic immunosuppression were excluded from the trial. Peripheral blood for TCR sequencing was drawn from every dose cohort at baseline, at cycle 4 day 1 and at cycle 7 day 1. Samples were obtained from an open-label, multicenter, first-in-human phase I dose-escalation trial of ivuxolimab. The trial enrolled adults with locally advanced or metastatic head and neck squamous cell, hepatocellular, melanoma or renal cell carcinoma. Before TCR sequencing, CD4+ T cells and CD8+ T cells were sorted from peripheral blood as separate populations. Genomic DNA was extracted from sorted cells for sequencing of the TCRbeta CDR3 region. The immunoSEQ Assay was used for sequencing of TCRbeta CDR3 regions. TCRdb mirrors the immuneACCESS table, restricted to in-frame sequences. Some clones are absent from its copies; in checked studies, under half trace to an unresolved V gene, and the reason for the others is unknown. Counted in this sample were tens of thousands of clones; approximately 88% of them appeared once. The biggest ten clones account for approximately 0.78% of the sample.

CDR1 and CDR2 are read off the germline V gene as SGDLS and YYNGEE. Trimming costs V 0 bases and J 7 bases, and their ends lie 11 bases apart. The CDR3, from cysteine to phenylalanine, totals 13 residues. The only DNA kept is the CDR3, 39 bases in frame from the first base. Findings and caveats that apply to the study as a whole: At doses from 0.1 to 3.0 mg/kg, clonal expansion was seen in both CD4+ and CD8+ blood T cells between baseline and week 6. The antigen specificity of the clonally expanded peripheral T cells was not determined. Partial responders in the 0.1-3.0 mg/kg groups had among the lowest normalized peripheral clonal expansion, especially among CD8+ T cells. After ivuxolimab, CD8+ T cells had more expanded clones than CD4+ T cells on average. Low levels of normalized T-cell clonal expansion were also shown by some nonresponding patients.

The sequence is built from TRBV9 and TRBJ2-7; TRBD1 could be the D gene, as 6 bases match. The sequence was collected from an adult with an advanced solid tumor such as melanoma, head and neck, liver or kidney cancer. This specimen was CD4+ or CD8+ T cells sorted from blood, taken in a trial of the OX40 agonist ivuxolimab. The DNA is as follows: TGTGCCAGCAGCGTAGGGGGGACACCAGAGCAGTACTTC. This translates into CASSVGGTPEQYF.